The clone carrying this T cell receptor beta chain showed up many times. What it binds is not known. TCRdb processed the reads anew with MiXCR; each CDR3 protein has one entry. This sample has approximately 500,000 distinct CDR3 sequences; about 15% occur once, and the top ten carry approximately 24%. This sample is drawn from a study of T cell repertoires in cytomegalovirus infection. Overall study context: Carrying CMV and the relevant HLA type showed in public TCR beta signatures.

The CDR3 spans 15 residues. V shed 2 bases and J 2 bases; nucleotides not matched to a gene: 0. Germline loops: CDR1 MNHNS, CDR2 SASEGT. Findings of the study overall: HLA-C-restricted CMV clonotypes gave the most frequent clonotype in two of eight donors. Pooled public TCR beta family frequency picked out CMV carriers with the relevant HLA.

This clonotype was sampled from a human donor in good health (CMV status not recorded). Some clones in this sample may be carry-over from other donors' samples. Sequenced input: CD8+ T cells from PBMCs. The genes are TRBV6-1 and TRBJ2-5; 12 bases match TRBD2. The CDR3 loop reads CASSELAGGQETQYF. The CDR3 nucleotides are TGTGCCAGCAGTGAACTAGCGGGGGGGCAAGAGACCCAGTACTTC.